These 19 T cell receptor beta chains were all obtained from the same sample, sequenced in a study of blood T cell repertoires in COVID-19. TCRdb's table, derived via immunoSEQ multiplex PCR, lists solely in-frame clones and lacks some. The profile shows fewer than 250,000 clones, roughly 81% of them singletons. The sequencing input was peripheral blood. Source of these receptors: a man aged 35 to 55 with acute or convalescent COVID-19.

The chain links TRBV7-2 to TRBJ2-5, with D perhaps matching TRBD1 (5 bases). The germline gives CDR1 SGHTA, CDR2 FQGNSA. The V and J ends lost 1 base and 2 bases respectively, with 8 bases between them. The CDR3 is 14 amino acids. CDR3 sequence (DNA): TGTGCCAGCAGCTTAGTTCCAGGGCAAGAGACCCAGTACTTC. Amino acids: CASSLVPGQETQYF.

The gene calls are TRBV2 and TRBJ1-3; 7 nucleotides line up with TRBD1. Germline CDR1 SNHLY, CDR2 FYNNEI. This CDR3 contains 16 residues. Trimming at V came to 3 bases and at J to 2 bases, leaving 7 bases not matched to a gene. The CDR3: CASSDETGYAGNTIYF. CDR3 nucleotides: TGTGCCAGCAGTGACGAGACAGGGTACGCTGGAAACACCATATATTTT.

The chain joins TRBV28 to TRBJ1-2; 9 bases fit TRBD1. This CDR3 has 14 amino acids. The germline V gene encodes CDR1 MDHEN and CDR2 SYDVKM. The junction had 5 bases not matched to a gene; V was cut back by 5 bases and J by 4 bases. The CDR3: CASSNNRGPYGYTF. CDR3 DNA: TGTGCCAGCAGTAACAACAGGGGGCCCTATGGCTACACCTTC.

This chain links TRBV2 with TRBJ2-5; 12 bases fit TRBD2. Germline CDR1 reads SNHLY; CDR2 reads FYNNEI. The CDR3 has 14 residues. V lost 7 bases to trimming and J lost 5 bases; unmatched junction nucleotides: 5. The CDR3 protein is CASKLAGGQETQYF. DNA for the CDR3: TGTGCCAGCAAGCTAGCGGGGGGGCAGGAGACCCAGTACTTC.

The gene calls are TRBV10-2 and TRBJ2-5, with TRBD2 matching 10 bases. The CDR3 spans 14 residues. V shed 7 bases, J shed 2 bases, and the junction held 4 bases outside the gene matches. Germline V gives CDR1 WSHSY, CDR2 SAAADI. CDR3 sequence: CASTASGGQETQYF. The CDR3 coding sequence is TGCGCCAGCACAGCTAGCGGGGGACAAGAGACCCAGTACTTC.

In DNA form, the CDR3 reads TGCAGCGTTGAGTGGACAGGGGTTAAAGATACGCAGTATTTT. It translates to CSVEWTGVKDTQYF. This chain uses TRBV29-1 with TRBJ2-3, with TRBD1 identical over 9 bases. Germline CDR1 and CDR2: SQVTM and ANQGSEA. The CDR3 covers 14 residues. Trimming at V came to 3 bases and at J to 5 bases, leaving 6 bases not matched to a gene.

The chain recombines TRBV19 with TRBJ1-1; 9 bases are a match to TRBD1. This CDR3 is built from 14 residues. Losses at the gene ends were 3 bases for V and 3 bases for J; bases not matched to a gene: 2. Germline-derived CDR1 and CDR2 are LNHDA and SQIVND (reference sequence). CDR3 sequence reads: CASSMNRGHTEAFF. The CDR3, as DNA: TGTGCCAGTAGTATGAACAGGGGGCACACTGAAGCTTTCTTT.

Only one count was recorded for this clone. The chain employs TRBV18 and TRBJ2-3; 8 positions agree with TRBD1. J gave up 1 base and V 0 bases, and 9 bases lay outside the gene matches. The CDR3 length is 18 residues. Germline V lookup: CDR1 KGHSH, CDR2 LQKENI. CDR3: CASSPPQGGVGGTDTQYF. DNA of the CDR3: TGTGCCAGCTCACCACCACAGGGGGGCGTAGGGGGCACAGATACGCAGTATTTT.

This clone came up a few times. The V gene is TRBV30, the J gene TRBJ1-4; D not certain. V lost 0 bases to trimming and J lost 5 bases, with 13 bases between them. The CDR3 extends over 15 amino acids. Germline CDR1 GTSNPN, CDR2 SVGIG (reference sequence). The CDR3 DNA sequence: TGTGCCTGGAGTGTACTGGGCAGAGGGAATGAAAAACTGTTTTTT. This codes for CAWSVLGRGNEKLFF. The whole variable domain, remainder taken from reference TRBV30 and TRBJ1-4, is SQTIHQWPATLVQPVGSPLSLECTVEGTSNPNLYWYRQAAGRGLQLLFYSVGIGQISSEVPQNLSASRPQDRQFILSSKKLLLSDSGFYLCAWSVLGRGNEKLFFGSGTQLSVL.

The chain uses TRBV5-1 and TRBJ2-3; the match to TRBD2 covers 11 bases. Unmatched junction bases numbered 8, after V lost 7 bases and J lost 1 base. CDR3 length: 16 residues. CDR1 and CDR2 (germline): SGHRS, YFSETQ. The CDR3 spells CASELAGGHRTDTQYF. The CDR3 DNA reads TGCGCCAGCGAGCTAGCGGGGGGTCACCGCACAGATACGCAGTATTTT. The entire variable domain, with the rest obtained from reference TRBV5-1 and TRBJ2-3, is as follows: KAGVTQTPRYLIKTRGQQVTLSCSPISGHRSVSWYQQTPGQGLQFLFEYFSETQRNKGNFPGRFSGRQFSNSRSEMNVSTLELGDSALYLCASELAGGHRTDTQYFGPGTRLTVL.

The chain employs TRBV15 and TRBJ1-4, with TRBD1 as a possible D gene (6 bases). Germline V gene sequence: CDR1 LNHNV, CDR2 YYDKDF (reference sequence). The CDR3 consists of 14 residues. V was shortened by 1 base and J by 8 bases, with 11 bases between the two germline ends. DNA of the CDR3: TGTGCCACCAGCAGAGGACAGGTGGGAGAAAAACTGTTTTTT. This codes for CATSRGQVGEKLFF.

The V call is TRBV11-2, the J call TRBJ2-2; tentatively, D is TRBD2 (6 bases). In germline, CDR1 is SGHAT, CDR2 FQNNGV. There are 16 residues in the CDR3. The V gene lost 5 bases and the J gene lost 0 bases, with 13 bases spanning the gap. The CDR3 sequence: CASSPAGFANTGELFF. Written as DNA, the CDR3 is TGTGCCAGCAGCCCGGCGGGGTTCGCGAACACCGGGGAGCTGTTTTTT.

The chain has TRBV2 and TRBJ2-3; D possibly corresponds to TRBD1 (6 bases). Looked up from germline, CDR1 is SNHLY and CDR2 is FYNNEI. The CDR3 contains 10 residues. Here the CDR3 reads CAWGPDTQYF. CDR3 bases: TGTGCTTGGGGGCCAGATACGCAGTATTTT.

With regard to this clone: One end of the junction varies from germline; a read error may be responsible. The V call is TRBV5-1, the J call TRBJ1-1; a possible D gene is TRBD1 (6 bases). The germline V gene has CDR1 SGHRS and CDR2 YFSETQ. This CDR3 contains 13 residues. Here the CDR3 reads CASSSDSNTEAFF. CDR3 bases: TGCGCCAGTAGCTCGGACAGCAACACTGAAGCTTTCTTT.

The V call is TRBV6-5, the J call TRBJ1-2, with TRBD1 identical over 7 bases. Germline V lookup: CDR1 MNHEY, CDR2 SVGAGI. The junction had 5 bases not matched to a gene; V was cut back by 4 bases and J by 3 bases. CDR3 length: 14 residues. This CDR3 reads CASSSSGGDYGYTF. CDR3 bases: TGTGCCAGCAGTTCCTCAGGGGGAGACTATGGCTACACCTTC.

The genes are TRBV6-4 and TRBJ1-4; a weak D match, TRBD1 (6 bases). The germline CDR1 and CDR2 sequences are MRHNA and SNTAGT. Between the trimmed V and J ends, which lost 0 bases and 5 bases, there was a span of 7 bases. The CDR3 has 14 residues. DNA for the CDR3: TGTGCCAGCAGTGACTCGAGGGGGAATGAAAAACTGTTTTTT. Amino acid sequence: CASSDSRGNEKLFF.

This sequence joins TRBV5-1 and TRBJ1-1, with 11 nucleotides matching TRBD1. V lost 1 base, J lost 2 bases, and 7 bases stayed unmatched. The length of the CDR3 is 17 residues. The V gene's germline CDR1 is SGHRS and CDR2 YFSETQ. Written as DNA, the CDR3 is TGCGCCAGCAGCTTGATAGGGGACAGGGGGTTAAACACTGAAGCTTTCTTT. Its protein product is CASSLIGDRGLNTEAFF.

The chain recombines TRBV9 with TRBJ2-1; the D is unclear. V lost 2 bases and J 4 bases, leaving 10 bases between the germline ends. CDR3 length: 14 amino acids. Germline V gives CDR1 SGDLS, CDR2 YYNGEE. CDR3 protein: CASSVDSQYNEQFF. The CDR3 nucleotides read TGTGCCAGCAGCGTGGATAGCCAATACAATGAGCAGTTCTTC.

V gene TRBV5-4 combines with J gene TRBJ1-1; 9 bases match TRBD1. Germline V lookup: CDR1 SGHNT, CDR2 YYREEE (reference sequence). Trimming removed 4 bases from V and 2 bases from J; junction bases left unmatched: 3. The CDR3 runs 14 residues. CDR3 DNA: TGTGCCAGCAGCCGGACAGGGGCCAACACTGAAGCTTTCTTT. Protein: CASSRTGANTEAFF.